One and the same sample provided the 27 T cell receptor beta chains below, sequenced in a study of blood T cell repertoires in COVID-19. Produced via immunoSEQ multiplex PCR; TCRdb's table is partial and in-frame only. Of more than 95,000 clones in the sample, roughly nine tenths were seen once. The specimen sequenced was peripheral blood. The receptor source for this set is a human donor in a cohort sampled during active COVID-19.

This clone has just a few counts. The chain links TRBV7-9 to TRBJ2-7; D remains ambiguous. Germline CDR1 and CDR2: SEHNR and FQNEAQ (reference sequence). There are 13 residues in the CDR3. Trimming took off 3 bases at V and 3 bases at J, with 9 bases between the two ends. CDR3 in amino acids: CASSFGRLYEQYF. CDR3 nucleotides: TGTGCCAGCAGCTTCGGAAGACTCTACGAGCAGTACTTC.

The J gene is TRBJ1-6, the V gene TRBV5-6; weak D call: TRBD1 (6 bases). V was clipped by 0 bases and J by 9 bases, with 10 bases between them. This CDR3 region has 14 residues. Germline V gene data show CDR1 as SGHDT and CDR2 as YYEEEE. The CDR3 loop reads CASSLGGGTSPLHF. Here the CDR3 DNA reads TGTGCCAGCAGCTTGGGAGGGGGTACTTCACCCCTCCACTTT.

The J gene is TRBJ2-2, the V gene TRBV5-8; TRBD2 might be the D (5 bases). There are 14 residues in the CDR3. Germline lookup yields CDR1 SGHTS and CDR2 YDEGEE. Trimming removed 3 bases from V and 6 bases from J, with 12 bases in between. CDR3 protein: CASSSRGGPGELFF. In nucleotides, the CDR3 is TGTGCCAGCAGCTCCCGCGGCGGGCCCGGGGAGCTGTTTTTT.

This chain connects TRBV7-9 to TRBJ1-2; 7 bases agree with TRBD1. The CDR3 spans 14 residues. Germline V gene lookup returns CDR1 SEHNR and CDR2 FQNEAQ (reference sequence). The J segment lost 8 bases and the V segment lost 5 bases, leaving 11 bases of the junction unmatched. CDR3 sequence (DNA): TGTGCCAGCAGCAGGACAGGAAGTACGTGGGGCTACACCTTC. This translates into CASSRTGSTWGYTF.

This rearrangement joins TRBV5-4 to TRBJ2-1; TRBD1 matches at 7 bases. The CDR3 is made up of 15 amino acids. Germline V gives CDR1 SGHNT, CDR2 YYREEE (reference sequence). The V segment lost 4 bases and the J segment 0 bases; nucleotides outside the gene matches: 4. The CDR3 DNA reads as TGTGCCAGCAGCCCGGACAGGTCCTCCTACAATGAGCAGTTCTTC. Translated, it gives CASSPDRSSYNEQFF.

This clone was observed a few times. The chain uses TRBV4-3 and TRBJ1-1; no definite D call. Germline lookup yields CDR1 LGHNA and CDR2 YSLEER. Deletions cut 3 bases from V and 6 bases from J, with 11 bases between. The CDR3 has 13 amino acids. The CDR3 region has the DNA TGCGCCAGCAGCCATACGGGTACGGCTGAAGCTTTCTTT. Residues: CASSHTGTAEAFF.

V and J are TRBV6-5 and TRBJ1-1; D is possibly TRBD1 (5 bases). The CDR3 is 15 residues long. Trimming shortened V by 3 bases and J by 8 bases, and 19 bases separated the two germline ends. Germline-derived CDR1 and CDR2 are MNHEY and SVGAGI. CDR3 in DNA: TGTGCCAGCAGTTATCGGGTGGGGGGAATGGGGGAAGCTTTCTTT. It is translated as CASSYRVGGMGEAFF.

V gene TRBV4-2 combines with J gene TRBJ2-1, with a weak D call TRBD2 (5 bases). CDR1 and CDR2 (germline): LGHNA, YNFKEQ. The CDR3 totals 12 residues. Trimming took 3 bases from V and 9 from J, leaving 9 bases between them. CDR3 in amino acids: CASSHLAVEQFF. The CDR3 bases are TGTGCCAGCAGCCACCTAGCAGTTGAGCAGTTCTTC.

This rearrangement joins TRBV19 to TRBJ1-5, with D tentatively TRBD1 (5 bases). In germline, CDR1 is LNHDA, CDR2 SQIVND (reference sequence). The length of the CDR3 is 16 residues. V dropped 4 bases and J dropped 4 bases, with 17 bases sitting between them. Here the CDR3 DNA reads TGTGCCAGTAGTAAATCGGGCGGGGGATGGAATCAGCCCCAGCATTTT. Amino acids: CASSKSGGGWNQPQHF.

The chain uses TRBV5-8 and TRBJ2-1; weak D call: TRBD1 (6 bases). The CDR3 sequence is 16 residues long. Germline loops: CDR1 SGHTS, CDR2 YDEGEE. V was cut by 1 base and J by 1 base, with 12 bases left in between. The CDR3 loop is CASSLRRGASYNEQFF. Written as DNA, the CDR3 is TGTGCCAGCAGCTTGCGCAGGGGAGCTTCCTACAATGAGCAGTTCTTC.

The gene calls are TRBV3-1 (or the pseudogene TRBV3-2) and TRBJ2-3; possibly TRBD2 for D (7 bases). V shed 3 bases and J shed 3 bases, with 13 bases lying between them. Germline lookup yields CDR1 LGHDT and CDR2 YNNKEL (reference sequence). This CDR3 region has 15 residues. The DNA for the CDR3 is TGTGCCAGCAGCCATCTAGGGGGGGCGACAGATACGCAGTATTTT. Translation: CASSHLGGATDTQYF.

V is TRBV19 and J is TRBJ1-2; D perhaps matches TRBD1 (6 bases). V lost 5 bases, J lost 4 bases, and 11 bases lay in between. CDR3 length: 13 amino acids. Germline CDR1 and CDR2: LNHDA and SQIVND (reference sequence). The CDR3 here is CASSFGGAYGYTF. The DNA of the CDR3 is TGTGCCAGTAGTTTCGGGGGGGCCTATGGCTACACCTTC.

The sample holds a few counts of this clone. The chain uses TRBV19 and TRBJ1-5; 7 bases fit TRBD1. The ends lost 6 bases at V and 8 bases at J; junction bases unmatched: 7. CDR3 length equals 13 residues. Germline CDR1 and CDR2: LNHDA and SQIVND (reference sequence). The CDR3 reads CASRLYRGEPQHF. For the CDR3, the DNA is TGTGCCAGTAGATTATACAGGGGTGAGCCCCAGCATTTT.

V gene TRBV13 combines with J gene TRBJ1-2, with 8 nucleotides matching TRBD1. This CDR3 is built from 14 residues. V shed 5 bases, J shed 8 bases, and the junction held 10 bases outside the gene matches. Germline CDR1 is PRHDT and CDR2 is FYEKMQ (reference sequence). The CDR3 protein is CASSSDRGSSGYTF. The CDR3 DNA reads TGTGCCAGCAGCAGTGACAGGGGTTCCTCCGGCTACACCTTC.

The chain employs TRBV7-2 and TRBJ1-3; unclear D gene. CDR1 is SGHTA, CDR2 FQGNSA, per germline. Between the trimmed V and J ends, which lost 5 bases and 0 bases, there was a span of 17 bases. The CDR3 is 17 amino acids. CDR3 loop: CASSPSPRGGSGNTIYF. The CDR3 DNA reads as TGTGCCAGCAGCCCTTCACCACGTGGAGGCTCTGGAAACACCATATATTTT.

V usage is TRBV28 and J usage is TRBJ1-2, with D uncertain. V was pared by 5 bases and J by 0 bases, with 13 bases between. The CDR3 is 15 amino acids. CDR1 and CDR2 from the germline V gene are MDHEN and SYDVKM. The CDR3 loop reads CASSPPGATNYGYTF. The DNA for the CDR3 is TGTGCCAGCAGTCCCCCCGGTGCTACTAACTATGGCTACACCTTC.

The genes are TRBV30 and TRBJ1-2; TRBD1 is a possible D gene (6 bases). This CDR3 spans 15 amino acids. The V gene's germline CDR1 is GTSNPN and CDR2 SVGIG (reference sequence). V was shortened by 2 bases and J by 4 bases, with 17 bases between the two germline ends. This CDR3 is CAWSFRTAQVYGYTF. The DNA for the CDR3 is TGTGCCTGGAGTTTTAGGACAGCCCAGGTCTATGGCTACACCTTC.

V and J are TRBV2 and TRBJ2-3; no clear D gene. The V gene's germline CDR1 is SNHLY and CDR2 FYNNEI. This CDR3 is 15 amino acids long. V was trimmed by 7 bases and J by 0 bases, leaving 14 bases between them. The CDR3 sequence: CASTSRSASTDTQYF. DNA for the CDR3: TGTGCCAGCACTTCGCGAAGTGCTAGCACAGATACGCAGTATTTT.

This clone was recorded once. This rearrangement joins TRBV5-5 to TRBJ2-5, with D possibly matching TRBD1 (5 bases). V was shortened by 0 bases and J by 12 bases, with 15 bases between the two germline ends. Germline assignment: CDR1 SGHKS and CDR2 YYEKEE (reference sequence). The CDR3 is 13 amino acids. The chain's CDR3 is CASSLEWGAAEYF. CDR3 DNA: TGTGCCAGCAGCTTGGAATGGGGCGCCGCGGAGTACTTC. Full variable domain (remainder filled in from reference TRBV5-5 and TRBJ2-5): DAGVTQSPTHLIKTRGQQVTLRCSPISGHKSVSWYQQVLGQGPQFIFQYYEKEERGRGNFPDRFSARQFPNYSSELNVNALLLGDSALYLCASSLEWGAAEYFGPGTRLLVL.

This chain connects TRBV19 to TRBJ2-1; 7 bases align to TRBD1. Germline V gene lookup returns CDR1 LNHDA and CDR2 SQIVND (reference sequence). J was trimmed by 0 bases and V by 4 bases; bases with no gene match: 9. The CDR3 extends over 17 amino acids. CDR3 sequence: CASSRILGQASYNEQFF. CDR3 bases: TGTGCCAGTAGTAGGATCCTCGGACAGGCCTCCTACAATGAGCAGTTCTTC.

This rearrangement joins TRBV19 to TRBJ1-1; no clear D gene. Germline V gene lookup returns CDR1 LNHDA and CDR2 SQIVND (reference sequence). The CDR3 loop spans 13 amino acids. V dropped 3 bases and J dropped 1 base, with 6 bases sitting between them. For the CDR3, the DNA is TGTGCCAGTAGTATCGGCGGGAACACTGAAGCTTTCTTT. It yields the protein CASSIGGNTEAFF.

The CDR3 sequence: CASSQDPFSGTYEQYF. In DNA, the CDR3 is TGCGCCAGCAGCCAAGATCCGTTTAGTGGTACCTACGAGCAGTACTTC. V usage is TRBV4-3 and J usage is TRBJ2-7; D uncertain. The length of the CDR3 is 16 residues. Germline V CDR1 and CDR2: LGHNA, YSLEER. Trimming shortened V by 0 bases and J by 2 bases, and 14 bases separated the two germline ends.

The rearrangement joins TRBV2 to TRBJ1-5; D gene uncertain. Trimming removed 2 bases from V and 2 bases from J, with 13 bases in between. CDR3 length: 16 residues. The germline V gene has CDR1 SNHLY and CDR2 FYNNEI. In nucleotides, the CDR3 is TGTGCCAGCAGTGAATGGGGAGGTCGGGGCAATCAGCCCCAGCATTTT. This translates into CASSEWGGRGNQPQHF.

The CDR3 is CASSVLGLEYNEQFF. CDR3 coding DNA: TGTGCCAGCAGTGTACTCGGACTGGAATACAATGAGCAGTTCTTC. The V call is TRBV27, the J call TRBJ2-1; D is possibly TRBD2 (5 bases). The CDR3 has 15 residues. Between the trimmed V and J ends, which lost 5 bases and 4 bases, there was a span of 15 bases. CDR1 MNHEY and CDR2 SMNVEV come from the germline V gene (reference sequence).

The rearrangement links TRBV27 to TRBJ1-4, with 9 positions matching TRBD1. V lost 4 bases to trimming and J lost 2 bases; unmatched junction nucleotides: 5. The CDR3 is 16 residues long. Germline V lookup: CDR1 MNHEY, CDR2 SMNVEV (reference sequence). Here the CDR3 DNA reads TGTGCCAGCAGTTGGGGACAGGGTCGGACTAATGAAAAACTGTTTTTT. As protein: CASSWGQGRTNEKLFF.

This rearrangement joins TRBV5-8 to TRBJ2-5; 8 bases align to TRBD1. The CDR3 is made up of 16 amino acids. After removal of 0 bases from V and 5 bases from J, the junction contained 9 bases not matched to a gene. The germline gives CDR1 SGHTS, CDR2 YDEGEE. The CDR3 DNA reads TGTGCCAGCAGCTTGGGAGTCAGGGGGCTTCGGGAGACCCAGTACTTC. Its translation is CASSLGVRGLRETQYF.

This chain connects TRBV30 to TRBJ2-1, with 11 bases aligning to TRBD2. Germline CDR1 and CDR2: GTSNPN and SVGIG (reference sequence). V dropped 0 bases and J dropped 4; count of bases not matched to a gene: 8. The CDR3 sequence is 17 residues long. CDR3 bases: TGTGCCTGGAGTGTAGGGCTGACTAGCGGGGTATACAATGAGCAGTTCTTC. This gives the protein CAWSVGLTSGVYNEQFF.